The 19 T cell receptor beta chains presented below share a single source sample, sequenced in a study of T cells expressing NK-cell markers (dated by TCRdb to 2018 to 2020). Library preparation used 5' RACE. Instrument used: Illumina HiSeq 2000. Each CDR3 protein sequence appears as one entry after TCRdb reprocessed the reads, and no DNA is included. This sample's clone table shows about 550,000 distinct CDR3 sequences. Roughly 3.4% of the sample rests with the top ten. Source material: blood T cells: a sorted CD56 or NKG2C T cell subset, CD4+ or CD8+ T cells, or bulk PBMC T cells (not recorded which). These receptors originate from a young man in good health. Donor details come from another sample of the same person, matched by shared clones.

The chain is built from TRBV7-9 and TRBJ1-1. CDR3 length: 15 amino acids. Germline-derived CDR1 and CDR2 are SEHNR and FQNEAQ (reference sequence). The CDR3 reads CASSLAGALNTEAFF.

The chain is built from TRBV5-1 and TRBJ2-1; lacking DNA, the TRBD1 call made by TCRdb goes unchecked. This CDR3 has 14 residues. CDR1 is SGHRS and CDR2 is YFSETQ in the germline V gene. This CDR3 reads CASSVGQAYNEQFF.

The chain employs TRBV10-3 and TRBJ1-1; the TCRdb D gene call, TRBD1, has no DNA to confirm it. The V gene's germline CDR1 is ENHRY and CDR2 SYGVKD. The CDR3 consists of 11 residues. The chain's CDR3 is CATQGATEAFF.

This sequence joins TRBV10-3 and TRBJ2-7; TCRdb lists TRBD1, though no DNA is available to test this call. The CDR3 runs 14 residues. CDR1 and CDR2 from the germline V gene are ENHRY and SYGVKD. CDR3 loop: CAIKGRGLDYEQYF.

The chain links TRBV28 to TRBJ1-6. The CDR3 contains 11 residues. Germline values: CDR1 MDHEN, CDR2 SYDVKM. CDR3 protein: CASSYRSPLHF.

The chain uses TRBV4-2 and TRBJ1-2; absent DNA, TCRdb's TRBD1 call cannot be checked. The CDR3 has 15 amino acids. Germline CDR1 LGHNA, CDR2 YNFKEQ. CDR3 in amino acids: CASSQDGAENYGYTF.

This rearrangement joins TRBV25-1 to TRBJ2-1; TCRdb picks TRBD2, but there is no DNA to check that call. In germline, CDR1 is MGHDK, CDR2 SYGVNS. This CDR3 is built from 16 residues. The CDR3 spells CASSDLRGLAGVTQFF. Together with reference TRBV25-1 and TRBJ2-1, the CDR3 gives the full variable domain: EADIYQTPRYLVIGTGKKITLECSQTMGHDKMYWYQQDPGMELHLIHYSYGVNSTEKGDLSSESTVSRIRTEHFPLTLESARPSHTSQYLCASSDLRGLAGVTQFFGPGTRLTVL.

V usage is TRBV20-1 and J usage is TRBJ1-4. Germline V lookup: CDR1 DFQATT, CDR2 SNEGSKA (reference sequence). The CDR3 totals 14 residues. The CDR3 loop reads CSATTFDGNEKLFF.

The rearrangement joins TRBV6-1 to TRBJ1-2; no DNA is available, so the TRBD1 call from TCRdb remains unchecked. In germline, CDR1 is MNHNS, CDR2 SASEGT. This CDR3 has 13 residues. CDR3: CASPDRDGYGYTF.

CDR3 region: CSAPGTSSEQFF. The chain employs TRBV20-1 and TRBJ2-1; the D call from TCRdb, TRBD2, cannot be confirmed without DNA. In germline, CDR1 is DFQATT, CDR2 SNEGSKA (reference sequence). The CDR3 is 12 residues long.

The chain has TRBV12-3 or TRBV12-4 and TRBJ2-1; TCRdb picks TRBD2, but there is no DNA to check that call. The CDR3 length is 15 residues. CDR3 sequence reads: CASSLTSGAVSEQFF.

This chain connects TRBV12-3 or TRBV12-4 to TRBJ2-3; TCRdb indicates TRBD1, and absent DNA this call remains unverified. The CDR3 contains 14 residues. CDR3 amino acids: CASTLTGSTDTQYF.

The chain couples TRBV5-6 to TRBJ2-5. The germline gives CDR1 SGHDT, CDR2 YYEEEE. The length of the CDR3 is 14 residues. This CDR3 is CASTLGAGEETQYF. Drawing the rest from reference TRBV5-6 and TRBJ2-5, the complete variable domain is DAGVTQSPTHLIKTRGQQVTLRCSPKSGHDTVSWYQQALGQGPQFIFQYYEEEERQRGNFPDRFSGHQFPNYSSELNVNALLLGDSALYLCASTLGAGEETQYFGPGTRLLVL.

This chain uses TRBV5-1 with TRBJ2-6; TCRdb indicates TRBD1, and absent DNA this call remains unverified. CDR3 size: 17 residues. CDR1 and CDR2 from the germline V gene are SGHRS and YFSETQ. CDR3: CASSLGRPGVGANVLTF.

The chain joins TRBV11-2 to TRBJ2-1. The CDR3 length is 13 residues. Per germline, CDR1 SGHAT and CDR2 FQNNGV. The CDR3 region is CASSRPARNEQFF.

The rearrangement links TRBV12-3 or TRBV12-4 to TRBJ2-7; no DNA is available, so the TRBD1 call from TCRdb remains unchecked. The CDR3 runs 16 residues. The CDR3 loop is CASSGALLGSPYEQYF.

This sequence joins TRBV27 and TRBJ2-4; TCRdb gives TRBD1 as the D gene, but with no DNA this cannot be confirmed. The CDR3 loop spans 15 amino acids. Germline CDR1 is MNHEY and CDR2 is SMNVEV (reference sequence). The chain's CDR3 is CASFSAGGDRGVQYF.

The rearrangement links TRBV21-1 to TRBJ2-1; TCRdb designates TRBD2, a call that cannot be tested without DNA. TRBV21-1 is marked as a pseudogene. CDR3 size: 14 residues. The CDR3 loop is CASSTPSGSAEQFF.

V is TRBV20-1 and J is TRBJ2-7; TCRdb reports TRBD1, a call that lacks DNA to check it against. The germline V gene encodes CDR1 DFQATT and CDR2 SNEGSKA (reference sequence). The CDR3 has 14 amino acids. CDR3 sequence reads: CSASGGQGTYEQYF.